This is a list of T cell receptor beta chains from one sample in a study of beta chain features in type 1 diabetes. The assay was immunoSEQ multiplex PCR, and TCRdb's table has in-frame clones only and misses some. The sample includes hundreds of thousands of clones, approximately 11% of them seen just once. The sequenced sample was naive CD4+ T cells from blood. The receptors shown here come from a woman aged 30 to 39 in good health. Both conserved end residues are part of each CDR3. The order of the fields is clone size, V gene, D gene, J gene, CDR3 DNA, CDR3 protein. D genes are given only for firm matches. Clone size is not always given. Where it is, it says once, few, many or a class for expanded clones.

-,TRBV25-1,-,TRBJ2-3,TGTGCCAGCAGTGAATCTTTCCGGGGAACAGATACGCAGTATTTT,CASSESFRGTDTQYF
few,TRBV5-1,-,TRBJ1-5,TGCGCCAGCAGCTTGGAAGGGGTAGGCAATCAGCCCCAGCATTTT,CASSLEGVGNQPQHF
-,TRBV4-1,-,TRBJ2-5,TGCGCCAGCAGCCAAGAATGGAGCGAAGAGACCCAGTACTTC,CASSQEWSEETQYF
-,TRBV9,TRBD1,TRBJ1-5,TGTGCCAGCAGCGCGACAGGGGATAGCAATCAGCCCCAGCATTTT,CASSATGDSNQPQHF
few,TRBV29-1,TRBD2,TRBJ2-1,TGCAGCGTTGGGGGGGGGACTAGCGGGAGGAATGAGCAGTTCTTC,CSVGGGTSGRNEQFF
-,TRBV10-3,-,TRBJ2-7,TGTGCCATCAGTGTAGCGACCTACGAGCAGTACTTC,CAISVATYEQYF
-,TRBV6-5,-,TRBJ1-3,TGTGCCAGCAGTTACCTCGGGTCTGGCTCTGGAAACACCATATATTTT,CASSYLGSGSGNTIYF
few,TRBV2,-,TRBJ1-1,TGTGCCAGCAGAGGGGACACCAACACTGAAGCTTTCTTT,CASRGDTNTEAFF
-,TRBV30,-,TRBJ2-7,TGTGCCTGGAAGGGGTACGAGCAGTACTTC,CAWKGYEQYF
once,TRBV5-4,TRBD2,TRBJ2-1,TGTGCCAGCAGAAAGTCCGGGACTAGCGGAGAGCAGTTCTTC,CASRKSGTSGEQFF
few,TRBV5-4,TRBD2,TRBJ2-5,TGTGCCAGCAGCGGGGGTAGCGGGGGGGTACAAGAGACCCAGTACTTC,CASSGGSGGVQETQYF
-,TRBV29-1,-,TRBJ2-7,TGCAGCGTTGAGTACAAAGGAGCCGAGCAGTACTTC,CSVEYKGAEQYF
few,TRBV7-2,-,TRBJ2-2,TGTGCCAGCAGCTTAAAAGGATCAGGGGGGCACACCGGGGAGCTGTTTTTT,CASSLKGSGGHTGELFF
few,TRBV28,TRBD1,TRBJ2-3,TGTGCCAGCAGACTCCTACAGGGGGGCACAGATACGCAGTATTTT,CASRLLQGGTDTQYF
-,TRBV19,-,TRBJ2-5,TGTGCCAGTAGTCCGATCACTGCTTCGTACCAAGAGACCCAGTACTTC,CASSPITASYQETQYF
few,TRBV9,-,TRBJ2-7,TGTGCCAGCAGCGCAGTTATTAACTCCTACGAGCAGTACTTC,CASSAVINSYEQYF
-,TRBV7-9,TRBD1,TRBJ2-5,TGTGCCAGCAGCTGGGGCGACAGGGGAGGAGGAGAGACCCAGTACTTC,CASSWGDRGGGETQYF
few,TRBV5-1,TRBD2,TRBJ2-1,TGCGCCAGCAGCTTGTCTGGGAGGGCCGGGAGCAATGAGCAGTTCTTC,CASSLSGRAGSNEQFF
few,TRBV7-2,-,TRBJ2-7,TGTGCCAGCAGTCTGAGACTAGTAACCTACGAGCAGTACTTC,CASSLRLVTYEQYF
few,TRBV9,TRBD2,TRBJ2-7,TGTGCCAGCGGGAGACTAGCAGTAAACTCCTACGAGCAGTACTTC,CASGRLAVNSYEQYF
few,TRBV6-6,-,TRBJ1-1,TGTGCCAGTGCACAGGGGAACACTGAAGCTTTCTTT,CASAQGNTEAFF
-,TRBV6-5,-,TRBJ2-7,TGTGCCAGCAGTCTTCAGGGTGGAGGGTACGAGCAGTACTTC,CASSLQGGGYEQYF
-,TRBV4-2,-,TRBJ2-5,TGTGCCAGCAGCCAAGCCCCGGCGGGCCAAGAGACCCAGTACTTC,CASSQAPAGQETQYF
-,TRBV6-5,TRBD1,TRBJ2-7,TGTGCCAGCAGTTACCTCGAGGCAGGGGGCTACGAGCAGTACTTC,CASSYLEAGGYEQYF
-,TRBV5-6,TRBD1,TRBJ2-2,TGTGCCAGCAGCAAGGGACAGGGGGTCGGGGAGCTGTTTTTT,CASSKGQGVGELFF
-,TRBV18,-,TRBJ2-3,TGTGCCAGCTCCGGAGATCAGTTGTATACGCAGTATTTT,CASSGDQLYTQYF
-,TRBV19,TRBD2,TRBJ2-1,TGTGCCAGTAGTGCCAGCGGGGGGGTCTTCGATGAGCAGTTCTTC,CASSASGGVFDEQFF
-,TRBV19,TRBD1,TRBJ2-5,TGTGCCAGTAGTATGCGCCCAGACAGGGTTGGCCAAGAGACCCAGTACTTC,CASSMRPDRVGQETQYF
-,TRBV6-1,-,TRBJ1-5,TGTGCCAGCAGTCAGGGGCAGAACCATCAGCCCCAGCATTTT,CASSQGQNHQPQHF
few,TRBV7-2,-,TRBJ1-1,TGTGCCAGCAGACGGACAGAGAACACTGAAGCTTTCTTT,CASRRTENTEAFF
few,TRBV30,-,TRBJ2-3,TGTGCCTGGAGTAGCTCGCGAGGGCCCACAGATACGCAGTATTTT,CAWSSSRGPTDTQYF
-,TRBV7-9,TRBD2,TRBJ2-5,TGTGCCAGCAGCTTAACTAGCGGGAGGGGAGAGACCCAGTACTTC,CASSLTSGRGETQYF
-,TRBV30,TRBD1,TRBJ1-1,TGTGCCTGGAGTGTAAAGGGGGCGAACACTGAAGCTTTCTTT,CAWSVKGANTEAFF
few,TRBV6-5,TRBD1,TRBJ2-7,TGTGCCAGCAGTTCGTCCGGGACAGGGGCCTACGAGCAGTACTTC,CASSSSGTGAYEQYF
-,TRBV7-2,TRBD2,TRBJ2-5,TGTGCCAGCAGCTTAGCCCCTCTAGCGGGAGAAGAGACCCAGTACTTC,CASSLAPLAGEETQYF
-,TRBV5-1,TRBD1,TRBJ2-7,TGCGCCAGCAGCCCCCTTGGGGACAGGTCCTACGAGCAGTACTTC,CASSPLGDRSYEQYF
-,TRBV20-1,-,TRBJ2-7,TGCAGTGCTAGTACAGCCTACGAGCAGTACTTC,CSASTAYEQYF
-,TRBV11-3,-,TRBJ1-1,TGTGCCAGCAGCTTAGCCGGGGGGAACACTGAAGCTTTCTTT,CASSLAGGNTEAFF
-,TRBV9,-,TRBJ2-1,TGTGCCAGCAGCGTAGACGGGAGTTCCAACAATGAGCAGTTCTTC,CASSVDGSSNNEQFF
few,TRBV7-2,-,TRBJ2-7,TGTGCCAGCAGCTTCCTCTCTGAGGGTAGCTCCTACGAGCAGTACTTC,CASSFLSEGSSYEQYF
few,TRBV2,-,TRBJ2-2,TGTGCCAGCAGGGGGGGCACCGGGGAGCTGTTTTTT,CASRGGTGELFF
few,TRBV19,TRBD1,TRBJ2-5,TGTGCCAGTAGTTCCAGGACAGGGTTGGTGGGAGAGACCCAGTACTTC,CASSSRTGLVGETQYF
-,TRBV6-4,-,TRBJ1-1,TGTGCCAGCAGGAAGGACAGAACGGTCACTGAAGCTTTCTTT,CASRKDRTVTEAFF
few,TRBV6-5,-,TRBJ1-2,TGTGCCAGCAGTTACTCCACAGGGCATGGCTACACCTTC,CASSYSTGHGYTF
-,TRBV18,TRBD2,TRBJ2-7,TGTGCCAGCTCACCTGGACTAGCGACCTACTCCTACGAGCAGTACTTC,CASSPGLATYSYEQYF
-,TRBV6-1,-,TRBJ2-1,TGTGCCAGCAGTTTGGGACTTATCGAGGAGCAGTTCTTC,CASSLGLIEEQFF
few,TRBV11-2,-,TRBJ2-2,TGTGCCAGCAGCCGGGGGTTCGCGAACACCGGGGAGCTGTTTTTT,CASSRGFANTGELFF
-,TRBV9,-,TRBJ2-7,TGTGCCAGCAGCGTAGGTCACCAGGGTTCCTACGAGCAGTACTTC,CASSVGHQGSYEQYF
-,TRBV5-1,TRBD2,TRBJ2-5,TGCGCCAGCAGCTCAGCGGGAGGCGTGTCAGAGACCCAGTACTTC,CASSSAGGVSETQYF
few,TRBV7-3,-,TRBJ2-5,TGTGCCAGCAGCTTCAGGGCGCGGGAGACCCAGTACTTC,CASSFRARETQYF
few,TRBV5-1,TRBD1,TRBJ2-5,TGCGCCAGCAGCATCGGACAGGGGATACAAGAGACCCAGTACTTC,CASSIGQGIQETQYF
few,TRBV5-4,-,TRBJ2-7,TGTGCCAGCAGCTCGTCTCGAGGGGGAAACTACGAGCAGTACTTC,CASSSSRGGNYEQYF
few,TRBV11-2,TRBD1,TRBJ2-5,TGTGCCAGCAGCTTAAGTTCTTTCAGACAGGGTGAGACCCAGTACTTC,CASSLSSFRQGETQYF
few,TRBV28,-,TRBJ1-5,TGTGCCAGCAGTCCTAATACCAATCAGCCCCAGCATTTT,CASSPNTNQPQHF